This T cell receptor (beta chain) originates from a study of shared clonotypes between healthy human individuals (dated by TCRdb to 2019 to 2021). Concerning the study at large: The cohort included a few men and two women between 18 and 49 years of age. Per donor, three plates each were used for CD4 naive and CD4 memory, two for CD8 naive, and one for CD8 memory. To estimate repertoire size and how much clonotype sharing occurs between individuals, the study deeply sequenced the blood TCR repertoires of five or six healthy adults. Libraries were prepared and TCR repertoires were sequenced by different laboratories using diverse techniques, in order to increase sequencing depth and limit assay-specific biases. Per donor, leukapheresis produced somewhere between about 0.94 and 10 billion PBMCs. General conclusions and limits of the study: Because the study included only a small number of donors, the genetic and exposure-history diversity represented was limited. Naive subsets generally had larger estimated clonotype richness than memory subsets did. Even with the large sequencing depth, rarefaction of the sorted-subset datasets indicated that sequencing was incomplete. Compared with non-shared clonotypes, the clonotypes found in all four sorted-subset donors had higher generation probabilities. Sampling was restricted to blood, and TCR repertoires in tissue are likely to differ from TCR repertoires in blood. When a handful of donors were compared, the shared fraction of clonotypes was roughly 4.8% for naive CD4, 3.5% for naive CD8, 2.3% for memory CD4, and about 0.36% for memory CD8. Based on pairwise subsampling, the degree of clonotype sharing among donors was expected to be affected by sequencing depth.

Turning to this clone: This receptor's antigen is unknown. Base qualities are not recorded, but no much larger clone differs from it by a single base.

The donors were healthy, HIV-negative adults who had no recently reported acute infections or vaccinations. All donors were Caucasian adults living in Nashville, Tennessee, USA. Magnetic negative selection was used to enrich CD4+ T cells, after which naive cells were positively selected on CD45RA and the negative fraction became the memory subset. Blood was collected by leukapheresis, and PBMCs were isolated by Ficoll-Histopaque density gradient centrifugation and then cryopreserved in liquid nitrogen vapor phase. Purity and quantity of every magnetically sorted T cell population were checked by analytical flow cytometry. Each sorted fraction had its genomic DNA isolated and then quantified by UV absorbance on a Nanodrop 2000c. Using the deep immunoSEQ assay, TCR CDR3 regions were amplified from genomic DNA by multiplex PCR. Extracted genomic DNA from each cell subset was spread evenly across all wells of several immunoSEQ 96-well plates, with each plate serving as a replicate. For sorted subsets, each replicate PCR was loaded with 200 to 250 ng genomic DNA, equivalent to about 30,000 T cell genomes. The purified libraries were quantified using a Qubit 3.0 fluorometer, sized with a Bioanalyzer 2100, and then quantified again using the KAPA Library Quantification kit. Each immunoSEQ 96-well plate was sequenced on its own single-read 150-cycle Illumina NextSeq 550 flow cell. For the original study's pipeline: The immunoSEQ output contained only junctional sequences without quality scores, so filtering could not match that applied to full-length reads. To assign V/J genes and CDR3, sequences were annotated using PyIR, a Python wrapper for IgBLAST v1.9, with IMGT germline references. Reads with weak V/J assignments (E-value above 1e-6), missing CDR3, stop codons, out-of-frame junctions, or ambiguous translated residues were removed. V3J clonotypes were defined as sequences sharing the same inferred V gene, J gene, and CDR3 amino acid sequence. To compute the percentage overlap between repertoires, the number of shared unique clonotypes was divided by the size of the smaller repertoire. Three approaches were used to assess repertoire richness: RTK rarefaction, the Chao1 estimator, and Recon v2.1 estimates of unobserved clonotypes. OLGA was used to compute generation probabilities for all TCRbeta clonotypes that the gDNA method yielded from a few donors. TCRdb holds this immuneACCESS table with in-frame rearrangements only. Some clones are missing; in checked studies, unresolved V genes explain under half, and the rest has no known cause. V and J calls and clone size are copied from that table; D and trimming were computed from the DNA. Here the sample has about 1.1 million clones; approximately 78% occur a single time. The ten largest clones add up to around 0.6% of the sample.

CDR1 and CDR2 were assigned from the germline V gene as MGHRA and YSYEKL. V lost 4 bases and J lost 1 base, and the count of bases not matched to a germline gene is 3. Including the terminal cysteine and phenylalanine, the CDR3 comprises 15 residues. Of the read, only the CDR3 DNA is kept; its 45 bases are in frame from base 1. The V and J genes are TRBV4-1 and TRBJ2-1, with TRBD2 matching 8 junction bases. The sample was memory CD4+ T cells from PBMCs. The intended sense of this specimen's cell subset or site label: CD45RA-negative fraction. This clonotype was obtained from a man aged 18 to 35 in good health. Some clones in this sample may be carry-over from other donors' samples. The nucleotide sequence is given as TGCGCCAGCAGCCTTTCGGGGGGGTCCTACAATGAGCAGTTCTTC. It codes for CASSLSGGSYNEQFF.